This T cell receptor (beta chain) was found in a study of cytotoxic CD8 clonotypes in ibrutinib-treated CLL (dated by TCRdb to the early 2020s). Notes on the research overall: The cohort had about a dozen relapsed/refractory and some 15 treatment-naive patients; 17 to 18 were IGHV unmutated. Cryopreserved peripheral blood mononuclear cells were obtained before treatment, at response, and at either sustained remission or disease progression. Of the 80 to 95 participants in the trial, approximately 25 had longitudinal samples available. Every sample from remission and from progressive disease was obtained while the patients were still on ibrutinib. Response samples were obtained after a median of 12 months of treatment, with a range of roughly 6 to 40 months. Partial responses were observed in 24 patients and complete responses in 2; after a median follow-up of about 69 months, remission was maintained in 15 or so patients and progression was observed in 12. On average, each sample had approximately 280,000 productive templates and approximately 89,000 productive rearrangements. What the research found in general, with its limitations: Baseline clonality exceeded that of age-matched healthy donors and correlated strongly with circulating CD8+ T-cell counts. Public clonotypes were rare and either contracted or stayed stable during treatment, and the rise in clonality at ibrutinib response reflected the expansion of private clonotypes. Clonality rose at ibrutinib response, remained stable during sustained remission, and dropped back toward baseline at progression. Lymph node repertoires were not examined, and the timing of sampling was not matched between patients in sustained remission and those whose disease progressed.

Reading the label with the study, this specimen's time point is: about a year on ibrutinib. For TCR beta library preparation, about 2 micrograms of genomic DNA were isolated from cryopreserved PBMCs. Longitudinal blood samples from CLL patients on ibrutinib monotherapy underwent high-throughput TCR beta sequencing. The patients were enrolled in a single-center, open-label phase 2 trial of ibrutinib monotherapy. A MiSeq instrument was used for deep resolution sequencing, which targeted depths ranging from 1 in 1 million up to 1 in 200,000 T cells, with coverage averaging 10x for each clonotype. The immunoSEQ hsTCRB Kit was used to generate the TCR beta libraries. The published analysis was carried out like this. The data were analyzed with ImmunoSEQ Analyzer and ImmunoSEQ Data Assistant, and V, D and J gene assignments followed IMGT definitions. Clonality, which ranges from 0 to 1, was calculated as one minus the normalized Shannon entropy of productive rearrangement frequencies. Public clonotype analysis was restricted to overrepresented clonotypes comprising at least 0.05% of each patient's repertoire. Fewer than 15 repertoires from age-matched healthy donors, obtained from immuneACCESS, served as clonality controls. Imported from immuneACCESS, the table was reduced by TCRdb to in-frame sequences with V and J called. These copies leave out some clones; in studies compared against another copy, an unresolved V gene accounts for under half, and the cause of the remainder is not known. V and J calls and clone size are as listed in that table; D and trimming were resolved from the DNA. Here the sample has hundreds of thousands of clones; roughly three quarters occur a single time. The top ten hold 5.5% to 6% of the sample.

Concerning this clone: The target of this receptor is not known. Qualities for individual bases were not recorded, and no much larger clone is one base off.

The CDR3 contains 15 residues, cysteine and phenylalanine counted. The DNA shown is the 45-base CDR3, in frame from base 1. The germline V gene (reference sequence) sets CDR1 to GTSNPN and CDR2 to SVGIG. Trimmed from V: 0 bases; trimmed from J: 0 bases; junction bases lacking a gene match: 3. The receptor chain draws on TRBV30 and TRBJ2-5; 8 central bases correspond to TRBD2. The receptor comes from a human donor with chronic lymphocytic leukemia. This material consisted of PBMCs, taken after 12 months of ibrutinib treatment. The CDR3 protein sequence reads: CAWSVGGGYQETQYF. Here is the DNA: TGTGCCTGGAGTGTTGGCGGGGGGTACCAAGAGACCCAGTACTTC.